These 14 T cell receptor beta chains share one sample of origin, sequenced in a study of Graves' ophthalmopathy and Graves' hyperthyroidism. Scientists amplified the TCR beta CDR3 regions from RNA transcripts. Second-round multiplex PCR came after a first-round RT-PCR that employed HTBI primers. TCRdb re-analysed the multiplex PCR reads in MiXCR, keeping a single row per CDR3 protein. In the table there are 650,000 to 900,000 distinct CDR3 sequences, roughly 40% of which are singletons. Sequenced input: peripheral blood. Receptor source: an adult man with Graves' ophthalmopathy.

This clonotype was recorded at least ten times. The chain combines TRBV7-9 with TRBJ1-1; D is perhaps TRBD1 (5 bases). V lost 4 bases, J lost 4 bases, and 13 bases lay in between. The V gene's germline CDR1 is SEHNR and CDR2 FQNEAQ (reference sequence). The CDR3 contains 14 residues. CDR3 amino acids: CASSYQGGRTEAFF. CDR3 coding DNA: TGTGCCAGCAGCTACCAGGGAGGGCGCACTGAAGCTTTCTTT.

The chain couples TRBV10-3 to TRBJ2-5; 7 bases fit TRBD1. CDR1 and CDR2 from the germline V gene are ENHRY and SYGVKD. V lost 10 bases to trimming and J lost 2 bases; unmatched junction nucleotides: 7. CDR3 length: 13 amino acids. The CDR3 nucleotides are TGTGCCAGCAGATGGGGACAGCAAGAGACCCAGTACTTC. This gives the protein CASRWGQQETQYF.

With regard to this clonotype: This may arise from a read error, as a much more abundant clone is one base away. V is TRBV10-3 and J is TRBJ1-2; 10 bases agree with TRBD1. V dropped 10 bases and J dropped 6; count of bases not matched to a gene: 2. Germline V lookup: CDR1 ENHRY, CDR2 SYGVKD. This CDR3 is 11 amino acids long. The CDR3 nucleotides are TGTGCCACCGGGACAGGGGATGGCTACACCTTC. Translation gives CATGTGDGYTF.

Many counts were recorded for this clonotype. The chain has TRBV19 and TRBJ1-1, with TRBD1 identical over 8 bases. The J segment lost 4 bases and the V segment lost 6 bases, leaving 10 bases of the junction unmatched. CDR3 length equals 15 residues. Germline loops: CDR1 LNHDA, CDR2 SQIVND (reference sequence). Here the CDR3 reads CASSPSDRVGTEAFF. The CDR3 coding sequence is TGTGCCAGTAGCCCATCGGACAGGGTAGGCACTGAAGCTTTCTTT. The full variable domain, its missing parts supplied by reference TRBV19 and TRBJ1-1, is DGGITQSPKYLFRKEGQNVTLSCEQNLNHDAMYWYRQDPGQGLRLIYYSQIVNDFQKGDIAEGYSVSREKKESFPLTVTSAQKNPTAFYLCASSPSDRVGTEAFFGQGTRLTVV.

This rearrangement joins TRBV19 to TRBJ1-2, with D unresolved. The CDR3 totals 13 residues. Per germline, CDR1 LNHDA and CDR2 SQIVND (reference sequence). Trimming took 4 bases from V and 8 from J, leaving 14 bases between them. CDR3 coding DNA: TGTGCCAGTAGTAGCAATCAACCTCTGGGCTACACCTTC. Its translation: CASSSNQPLGYTF.

CDR3 in DNA: TGTGCCAGCGGCCCAAGGACAGGGGAAAACTATGGCTACACCTTC. Its translation is CASGPRTGENYGYTF. The V gene is TRBV6-5, the J gene TRBJ1-2; 9 bases map to TRBD1. This CDR3 comprises 15 residues. The ends lost 8 bases at V and 2 bases at J; junction bases unmatched: 9. The V gene's germline CDR1 is MNHEY and CDR2 SVGAGI.

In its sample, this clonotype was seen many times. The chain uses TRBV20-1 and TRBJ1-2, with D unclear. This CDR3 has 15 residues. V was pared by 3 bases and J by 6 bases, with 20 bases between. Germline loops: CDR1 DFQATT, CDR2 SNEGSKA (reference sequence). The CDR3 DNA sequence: TGCAGTGCTAGCCAACCCTCGGTCGGAACCAATGGCTACACCTTC. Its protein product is CSASQPSVGTNGYTF.

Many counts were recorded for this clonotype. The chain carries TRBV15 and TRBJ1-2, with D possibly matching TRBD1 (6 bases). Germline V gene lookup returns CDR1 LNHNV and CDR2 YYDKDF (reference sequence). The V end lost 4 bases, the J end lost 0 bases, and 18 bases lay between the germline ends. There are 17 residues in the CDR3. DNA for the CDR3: TGTGCCACCAGCACTCTCCCTACGACAGGAGCTAACTATGGCTACACCTTC. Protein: CATSTLPTTGANYGYTF.

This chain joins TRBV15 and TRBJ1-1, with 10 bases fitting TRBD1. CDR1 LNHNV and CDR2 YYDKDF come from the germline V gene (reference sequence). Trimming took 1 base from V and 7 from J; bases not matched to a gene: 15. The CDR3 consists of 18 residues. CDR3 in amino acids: CATSRARYRTGGTSEAFF. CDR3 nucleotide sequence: TGTGCCACCAGCAGAGCCCGATATAGGACAGGGGGGACCAGTGAAGCTTTCTTT.

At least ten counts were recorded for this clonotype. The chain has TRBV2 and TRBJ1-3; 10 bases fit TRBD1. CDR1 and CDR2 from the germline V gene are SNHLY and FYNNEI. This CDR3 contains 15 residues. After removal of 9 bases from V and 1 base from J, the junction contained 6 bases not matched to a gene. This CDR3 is CASRDRGLSGNTIYF. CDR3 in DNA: TGTGCCAGTAGGGACAGGGGCCTTTCTGGAAACACCATATATTTT.

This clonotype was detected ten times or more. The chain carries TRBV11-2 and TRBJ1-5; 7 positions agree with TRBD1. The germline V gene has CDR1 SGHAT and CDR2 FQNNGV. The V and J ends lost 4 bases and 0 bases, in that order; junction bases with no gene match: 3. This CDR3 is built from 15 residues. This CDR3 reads CASSSGQHSNQPQHF. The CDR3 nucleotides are TGTGCCAGCAGCTCGGGACAGCATAGCAATCAGCCCCAGCATTTT. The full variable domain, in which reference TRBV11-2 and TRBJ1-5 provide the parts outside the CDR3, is EAGVAQSPRYKIIEKRQSVAFWCNPISGHATLYWYQQILGQGPKLLIQFQNNGVVDDSQLPKDRFSAERLKGVDSTLKIQPAKLEDSAVYLCASSSGQHSNQPQHFGDGTRLSIL.

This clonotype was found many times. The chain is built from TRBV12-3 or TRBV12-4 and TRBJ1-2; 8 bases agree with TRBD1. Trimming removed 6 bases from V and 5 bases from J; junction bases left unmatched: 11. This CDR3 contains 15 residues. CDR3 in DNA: TGTGCCAGCAGAGCGATAACCGGGACAGGTTATGGCTACACCTTC. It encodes CASRAITGTGYGYTF.

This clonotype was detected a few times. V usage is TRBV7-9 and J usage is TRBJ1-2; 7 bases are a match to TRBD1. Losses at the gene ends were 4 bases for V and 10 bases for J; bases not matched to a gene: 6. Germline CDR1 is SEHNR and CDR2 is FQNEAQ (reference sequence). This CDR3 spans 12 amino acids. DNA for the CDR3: TGTGCCAGCAGCTCTCAGACAGGGCCCTACACCTTC. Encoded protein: CASSSQTGPYTF.

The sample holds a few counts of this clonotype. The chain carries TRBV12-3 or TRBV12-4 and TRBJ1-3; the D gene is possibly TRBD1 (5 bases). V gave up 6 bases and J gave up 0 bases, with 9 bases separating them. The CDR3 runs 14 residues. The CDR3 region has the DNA TGTGCCAGCAGGGGACCAGGCTCTGGAAACACCATATATTTT. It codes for CASRGPGSGNTIYF.